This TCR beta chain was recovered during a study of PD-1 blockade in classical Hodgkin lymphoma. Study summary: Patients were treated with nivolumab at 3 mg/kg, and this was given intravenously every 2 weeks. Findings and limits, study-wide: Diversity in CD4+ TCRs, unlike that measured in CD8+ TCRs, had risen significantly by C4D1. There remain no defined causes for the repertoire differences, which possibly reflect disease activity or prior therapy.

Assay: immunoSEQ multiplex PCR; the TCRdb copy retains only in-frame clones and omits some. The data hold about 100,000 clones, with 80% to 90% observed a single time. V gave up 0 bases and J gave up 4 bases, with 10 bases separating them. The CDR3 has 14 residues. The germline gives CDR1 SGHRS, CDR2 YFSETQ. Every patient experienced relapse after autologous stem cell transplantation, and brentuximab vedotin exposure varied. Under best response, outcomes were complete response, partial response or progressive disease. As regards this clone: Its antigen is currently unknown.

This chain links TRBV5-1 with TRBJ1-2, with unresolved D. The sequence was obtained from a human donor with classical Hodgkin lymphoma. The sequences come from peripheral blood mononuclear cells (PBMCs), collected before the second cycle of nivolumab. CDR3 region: CASSLAGGFYGYTF. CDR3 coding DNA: TGCGCCAGCAGCTTGGCCGGAGGGTTCTATGGCTACACCTTC.